This T cell receptor (beta chain) was sequenced for a study of memory CD4+ T cells and cytomegalovirus serostatus. The overall study: Healthy Belgian adult donors included under ten CMV-positive and 24 CMV-negative people. Study-wide findings and caveats: Each of approximately 70 CMV-associated TCRbeta sequences occurred in one to five individuals.

The sort gate was single viable CD3+CD4+CD8-CD45RO+ cells for memory CD4+ T cells. Donors' CMV status reflects serum IgG against pp150, pp28, p38, p52. Turning to this clone: As yet, its antigen is unknown.

V lost 7 bases to trimming and J lost 5 bases; unmatched junction nucleotides: 6. Germline CDR1 is SNHLY and CDR2 is FYNNEI. The CDR3 is 14 residues long. Repertoires were generated with immunoSEQ multiplex PCR, while TCRdb's copy carries only in-frame clones and drops some. The profile covers 30,000 to 40,000 clones, with about 76% appearing a single time and 0.6% to 0.65% taken by the ten largest. Sequenced input: memory CD4+ T cells from blood. This sequence originates from an adult in good health and CMV-seronegative. Some clones in this sample may be carry-over from other donors' samples. The chain has TRBV2 and TRBJ2-2; TRBD1 agrees at 8 bases. The CDR3 region is CASTGTGQTGELFF. The CDR3 DNA sequence: TGTGCCAGCACTGGGACAGGCCAAACCGGGGAGCTGTTTTTT.